This T cell receptor beta chain was profiled in a study of T cell responses to AZD1222 COVID-19 vaccine. General study findings and limits: Only a handful of AZD1222 recipients tested seropositive at baseline.

Profiling relied on immunoSEQ multiplex PCR, and the TCRdb table lists in-frame clones only, not all of them. This table holds more than 140,000 clones, about 87% found once. A remark on this clone: Its antigen is not known.

The CDR3 is 15 amino acids. CDR1 and CDR2 (germline): SGHNT, YENEEA. The V and J ends lost 2 bases and 4 bases, in that order; junction bases with no gene match: 3. The sample here was peripheral blood, taken on day 0 of AZD1222 vaccination. The chain employs TRBV11-3 and TRBJ2-1; TRBD1 agrees at 9 bases. This receptor was obtained from an adult in good health. CDR3 in amino acids: CASSLRDRAYNEQFF. Written as DNA, the CDR3 is TGTGCCAGCAGCTTACGGGACAGGGCATACAATGAGCAGTTCTTC.